A single sample is the source of the 15 T cell receptor beta chains below, sequenced in a study of CD8 T cells in ankylosing spondylitis. Via MiXCR, TCRdb re-called the 5' RACE reads, giving one row per CDR3 protein. The table has around 35,000 distinct CDR3 sequences, approximately 9.9% seen once. What was sequenced was synovial fluid, either unsorted or a sorted T cell fraction (not recorded which). Receptor source: a male donor with ankylosing spondylitis.

The chain combines TRBV19 with TRBJ1-4; 7 bases fit TRBD1. CDR3 length: 15 amino acids. J lost 0 bases, V lost 5 bases, and 3 bases had no gene match. Per the germline V gene, CDR1 is LNHDA and CDR2 is SQIVND (reference sequence). CDR3 bases: TGTGCCAGTAGTCCCGGGACAGCAACTAATGAAAAACTGTTTTTT. Its protein is CASSPGTATNEKLFF. Complete variable domain (other parts from reference TRBV19 and TRBJ1-4): DGGITQSPKYLFRKEGQNVTLSCEQNLNHDAMYWYRQDPGQGLRLIYYSQIVNDFQKGDIAEGYSVSREKKESFPLTVTSAQKNPTAFYLCASSPGTATNEKLFFGSGTQLSVL.

This clonotype was observed at least ten times. The chain carries TRBV20-1 and TRBJ2-7; D may be TRBD1 (5 bases). The CDR3 spans 12 residues. The ends were cut back, 5 bases at V and 5 bases at J, with 13 bases in the middle. Germline CDR1 DFQATT, CDR2 SNEGSKA (reference sequence). The CDR3 loop is CSARVIGDEQYF. For the CDR3, the DNA is TGCAGTGCTCGTGTAATAGGGGACGAGCAGTACTTC.

J is TRBJ2-1 and V is TRBV20-1, with 10 bases that match TRBD2. The length of the CDR3 is 14 residues. The ends lost 3 bases at V and 3 bases at J; junction bases unmatched: 2. The germline gives CDR1 DFQATT, CDR2 SNEGSKA (reference sequence). The CDR3 reads CSASPSGGYNEQFF. CDR3 DNA sequence: TGCAGTGCTAGCCCTAGCGGGGGCTACAATGAGCAGTTCTTC.

The rearrangement links TRBV4-1 to TRBJ2-1; D is perhaps TRBD2 (5 bases). The V gene lost 0 bases and the J gene lost 9 bases, with 15 bases spanning the gap. This CDR3 has 15 residues. Germline V gene data show CDR1 as MGHRA and CDR2 as YSYEKL. The CDR3 loop is CASSQESLVFGEQFF. The DNA for the CDR3 is TGCGCCAGCAGCCAAGAGTCACTAGTATTCGGTGAGCAGTTCTTC.

This clonotype was detected many times. The genes are TRBV4-3 and TRBJ2-1; 7 positions agree with TRBD2. The CDR3 spans 15 residues. In germline, CDR1 is LGHNA, CDR2 YSLEER. J was trimmed by 5 bases and V by 1 base; bases with no gene match: 5. In DNA, the CDR3 is TGCGCCAGCAGCCAAGGACTAGCCTTAGACAATGAGCAGTTCTTC. It is translated as CASSQGLALDNEQFF.

This chain joins TRBV12-3 or TRBV12-4 and TRBJ1-1, with D unresolved. This CDR3 has 14 amino acids. Trimming cost V 2 bases and J 0 bases, with 7 bases left between them. In nucleotides, the CDR3 is TGTGCCAGCAGTTTAAGCCAAATGAACACTGAAGCTTTCTTT. Translation: CASSLSQMNTEAFF.

V and J are TRBV2 and TRBJ2-7; TRBD1 matches 11 bases. This CDR3 region has 14 residues. Per the germline V gene, CDR1 is SNHLY and CDR2 is FYNNEI. V lost 6 bases, J lost 7 bases, and 8 bases stayed unmatched. The CDR3 is CASSLMGDRGEQYF. The CDR3 bases are TGTGCCAGCAGCCTGATGGGGGACAGGGGGGAGCAGTACTTC.

This clonotype has just a few counts. J is TRBJ2-7 and V is TRBV20-1; 8 nucleotides line up with TRBD2. V gave up 1 base and J gave up 0 bases; unmatched junction bases: 5. The V gene's germline CDR1 is DFQATT and CDR2 SNEGSKA (reference sequence). The CDR3 length is 15 residues. The CDR3 region is CSARVVTSVSYEQYF. CDR3 nucleotides: TGCAGTGCTAGAGTTGTGACTAGCGTCTCCTACGAGCAGTACTTC.

This chain joins TRBV15 and TRBJ2-3, with TRBD2 matching over 8 bases. CDR1 LNHNV and CDR2 YYDKDF come from the germline V gene (reference sequence). This CDR3 has 14 residues. J gave up 4 bases and V 3 bases, and 3 bases lay outside the gene matches. The DNA of the CDR3 is TGTGCCACCAGCAGTGTTAGCGGGGCAGATACGCAGTATTTT. Translated: CATSSVSGADTQYF. The complete variable domain, with remaining parts taken from reference TRBV15 and TRBJ2-3, reads DAMVIQNPRYQVTQFGKPVTLSCSQTLNHNVMYWYQQKSSQAPKLLFHYYDKDFNNEADTPDNFQSRRPNTSFCFLDIRSPGLGDTAMYLCATSSVSGADTQYFGPGTRLTVL.

Here the CDR3 reads CASKTSGMYNEQFF. The CDR3 DNA is TGTGCCAGCAAGACTAGCGGGATGTACAATGAGCAGTTCTTC. The J gene is TRBJ2-1, the V gene TRBV2, with TRBD2 identical over 11 bases. The CDR3 has 14 amino acids. CDR1 is SNHLY and CDR2 is FYNNEI in the germline V gene. V lost 7 bases to trimming and J lost 4 bases; unmatched junction nucleotides: 3.

The chain has TRBV4-3 and TRBJ2-1, with D possibly matching TRBD1 (6 bases). The CDR3 loop spans 15 amino acids. In germline, CDR1 is LGHNA, CDR2 YSLEER. V was cut by 0 bases and J by 1 base, with 7 bases left in between. The CDR3 loop reads CASSQETGSYNEQFF. The CDR3, as DNA: TGCGCCAGCAGCCAAGAGACAGGATCCTACAATGAGCAGTTCTTC.

This clonotype was counted a few times. The chain links TRBV7-8 to TRBJ1-1; no clear D gene. Trimming shortened V by 3 bases and J by 7 bases, and 12 bases separated the two germline ends. The CDR3 extends over 13 amino acids. Per germline, CDR1 SGHVS and CDR2 FQNEAQ. CDR3 in amino acids: CASSFPRAFEAFF. The CDR3 coding sequence is TGTGCCAGCAGCTTTCCGCGGGCCTTTGAAGCTTTCTTT.

This clonotype was picked up a small number of times. The chain couples TRBV23-1 to TRBJ2-7; TRBD1 agrees at 7 bases. TRBV23-1 is flagged as an ORF with uncertain function. The CDR3 totals 16 residues. V shed 2 bases, J shed 1 base, and the junction held 8 bases outside the gene matches. The CDR3 nucleotides read TGCGCCAGCAGTCAAGGGGACAGACCCGAGTCCTACGAGCAGTACTTC. Residues: CASSQGDRPESYEQYF.

This clonotype occurred many times. V usage is TRBV28 and J usage is TRBJ2-7; tentative D call: TRBD2 (5 bases). The CDR3 runs to 13 residues. Germline CDR1 MDHEN, CDR2 SYDVKM. The V end was cut by 8 bases, the J end by 3 bases, with 14 bases between. CDR3 residues: CASQTSTSYEQYF. The CDR3 nucleotides read TGTGCCAGCCAAACCAGCACTAGCTACGAGCAGTACTTC.

This chain links TRBV7-8 with TRBJ2-2, with TRBD1 identical over 12 bases. V shed 2 bases and J 6 bases; nucleotides not matched to a gene: 7. This CDR3 is built from 17 residues. Germline-derived CDR1 and CDR2 are SGHVS and FQNEAQ. The CDR3 coding sequence is TGTGCCAGCAGCTTAACCAAGGGACAGGGGGCGCCCGGGGAGCTGTTTTTT. Encoded protein: CASSLTKGQGAPGELFF.